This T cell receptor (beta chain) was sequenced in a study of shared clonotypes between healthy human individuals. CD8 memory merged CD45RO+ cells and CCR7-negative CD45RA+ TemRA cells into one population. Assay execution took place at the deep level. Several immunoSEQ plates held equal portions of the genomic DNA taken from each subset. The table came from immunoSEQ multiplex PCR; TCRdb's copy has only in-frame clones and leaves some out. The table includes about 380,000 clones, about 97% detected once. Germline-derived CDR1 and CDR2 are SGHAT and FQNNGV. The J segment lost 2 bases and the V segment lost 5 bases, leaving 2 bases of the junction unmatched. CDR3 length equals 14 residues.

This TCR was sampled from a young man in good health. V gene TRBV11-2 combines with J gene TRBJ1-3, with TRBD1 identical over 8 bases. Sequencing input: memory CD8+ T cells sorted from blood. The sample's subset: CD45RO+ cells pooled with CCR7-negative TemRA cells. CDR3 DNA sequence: TGTGCCAGCAGCCTCAGGGGGCCTGGAAACACCATATATTTT. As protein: CASSLRGPGNTIYF.